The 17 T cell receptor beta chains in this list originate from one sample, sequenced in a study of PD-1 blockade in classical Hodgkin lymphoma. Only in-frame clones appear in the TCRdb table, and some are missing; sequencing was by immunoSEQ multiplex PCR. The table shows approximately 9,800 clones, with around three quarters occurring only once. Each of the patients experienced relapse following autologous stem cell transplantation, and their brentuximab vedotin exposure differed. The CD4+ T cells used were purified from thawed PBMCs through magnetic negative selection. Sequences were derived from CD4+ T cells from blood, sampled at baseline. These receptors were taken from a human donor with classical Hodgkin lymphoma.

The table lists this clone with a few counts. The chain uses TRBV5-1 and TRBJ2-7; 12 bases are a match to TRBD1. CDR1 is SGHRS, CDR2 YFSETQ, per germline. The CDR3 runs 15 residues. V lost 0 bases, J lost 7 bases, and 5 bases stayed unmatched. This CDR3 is CASSLGGQGAEEQYF. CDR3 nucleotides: TGCGCCAGCAGCTTGGGGGGACAGGGGGCAGAGGAGCAGTACTTC.

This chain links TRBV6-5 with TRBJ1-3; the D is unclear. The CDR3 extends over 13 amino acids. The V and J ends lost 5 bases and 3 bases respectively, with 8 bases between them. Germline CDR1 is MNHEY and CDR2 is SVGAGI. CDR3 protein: CASSEVRGNTIYF. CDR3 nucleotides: TGTGCCAGCAGTGAAGTTCGTGGAAACACCATATATTTT.

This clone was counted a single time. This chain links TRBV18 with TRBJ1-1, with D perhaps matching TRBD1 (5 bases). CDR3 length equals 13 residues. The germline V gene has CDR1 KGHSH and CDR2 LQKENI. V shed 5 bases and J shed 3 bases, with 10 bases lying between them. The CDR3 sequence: CASSFLGDTEAFF. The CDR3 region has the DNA TGTGCCAGCTCATTCCTGGGGGACACTGAAGCTTTCTTT.

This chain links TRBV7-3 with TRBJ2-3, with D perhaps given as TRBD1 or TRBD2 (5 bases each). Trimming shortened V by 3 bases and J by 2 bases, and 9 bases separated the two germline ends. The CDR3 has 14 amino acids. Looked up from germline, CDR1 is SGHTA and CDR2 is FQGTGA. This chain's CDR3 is CASSFGGPTDTQYF. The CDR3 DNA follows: TGTGCCAGCAGCTTTGGGGGTCCCACAGATACGCAGTATTTT.

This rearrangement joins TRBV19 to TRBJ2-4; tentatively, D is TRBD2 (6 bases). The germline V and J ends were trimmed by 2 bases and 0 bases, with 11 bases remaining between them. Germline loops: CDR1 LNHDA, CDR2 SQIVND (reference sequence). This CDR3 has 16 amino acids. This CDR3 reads CASSIRLGLAKNIQYF. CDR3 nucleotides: TGTGCCAGTAGTATACGTCTGGGACTAGCCAAAAACATTCAGTACTTC. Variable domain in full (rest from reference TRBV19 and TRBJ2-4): DGGITQSPKYLFRKEGQNVTLSCEQNLNHDAMYWYRQDPGQGLRLIYYSQIVNDFQKGDIAEGYSVSREKKESFPLTVTSAQKNPTAFYLCASSIRLGLAKNIQYFGAGTRLSVL.

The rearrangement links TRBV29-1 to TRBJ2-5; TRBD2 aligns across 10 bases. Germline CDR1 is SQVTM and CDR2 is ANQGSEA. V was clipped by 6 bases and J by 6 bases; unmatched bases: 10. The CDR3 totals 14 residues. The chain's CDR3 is CSVRGAGGIKTQYF. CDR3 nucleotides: TGCAGCGTAAGGGGAGCGGGAGGGATAAAGACCCAGTACTTC.

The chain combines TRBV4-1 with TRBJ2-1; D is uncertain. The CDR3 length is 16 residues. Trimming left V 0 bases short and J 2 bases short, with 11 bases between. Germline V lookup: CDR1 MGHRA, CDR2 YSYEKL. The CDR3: CASSQDPLGAYNEQFF. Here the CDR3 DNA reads TGCGCCAGCAGCCAAGATCCGCTCGGCGCCTACAATGAGCAGTTCTTC.

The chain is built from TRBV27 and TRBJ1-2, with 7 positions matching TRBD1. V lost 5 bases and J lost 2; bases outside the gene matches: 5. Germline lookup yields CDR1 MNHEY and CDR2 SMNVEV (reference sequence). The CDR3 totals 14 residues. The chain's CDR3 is CASSLRQGNYGYTF. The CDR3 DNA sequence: TGTGCCAGCAGTCTAAGACAGGGAAACTATGGCTACACCTTC.

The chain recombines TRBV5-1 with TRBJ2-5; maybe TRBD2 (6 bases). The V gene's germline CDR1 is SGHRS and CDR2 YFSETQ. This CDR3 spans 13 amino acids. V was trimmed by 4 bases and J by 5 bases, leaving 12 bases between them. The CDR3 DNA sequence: TGCGCCAGCAGCCCGGGAGTGGGGGAGACCCAGTACTTC. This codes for CASSPGVGETQYF.

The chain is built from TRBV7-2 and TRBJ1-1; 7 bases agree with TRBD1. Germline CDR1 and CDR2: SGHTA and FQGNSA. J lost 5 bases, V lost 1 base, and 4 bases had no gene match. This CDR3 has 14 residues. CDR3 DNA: TGTGCCAGCAGCTTAGTACGGGACAGAACTGAAGCTTTCTTT. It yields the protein CASSLVRDRTEAFF.

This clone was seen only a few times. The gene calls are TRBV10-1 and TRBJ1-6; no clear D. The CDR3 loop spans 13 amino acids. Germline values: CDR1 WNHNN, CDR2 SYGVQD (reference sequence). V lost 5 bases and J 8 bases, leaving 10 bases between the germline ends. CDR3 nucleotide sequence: TGCGCCAGCAGTAAGGACTTAGATTCACCCCTCCACTTT. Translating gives CASSKDLDSPLHF.

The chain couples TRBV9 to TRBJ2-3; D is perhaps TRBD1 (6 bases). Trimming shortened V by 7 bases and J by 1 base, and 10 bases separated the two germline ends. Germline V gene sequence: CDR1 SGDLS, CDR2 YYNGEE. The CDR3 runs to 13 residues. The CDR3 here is CASGPGGTDTQYF. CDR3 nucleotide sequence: TGTGCCAGCGGACCAGGGGGCACAGATACGCAGTATTTT.

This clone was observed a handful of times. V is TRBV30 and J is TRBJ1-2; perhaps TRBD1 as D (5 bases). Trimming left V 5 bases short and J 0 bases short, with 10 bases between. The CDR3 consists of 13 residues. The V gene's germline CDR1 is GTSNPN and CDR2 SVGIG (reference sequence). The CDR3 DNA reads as TGTGCCTGGGCAGGGTCAGCTAACTATGGCTACACCTTC. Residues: CAWAGSANYGYTF.

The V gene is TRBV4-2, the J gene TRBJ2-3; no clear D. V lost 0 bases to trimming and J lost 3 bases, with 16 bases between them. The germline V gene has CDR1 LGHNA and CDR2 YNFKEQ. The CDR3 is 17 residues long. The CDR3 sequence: CASSQDQTWMRTDTQYF. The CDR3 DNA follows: TGTGCCAGCAGCCAAGACCAAACTTGGATGCGTACAGATACGCAGTATTTT.

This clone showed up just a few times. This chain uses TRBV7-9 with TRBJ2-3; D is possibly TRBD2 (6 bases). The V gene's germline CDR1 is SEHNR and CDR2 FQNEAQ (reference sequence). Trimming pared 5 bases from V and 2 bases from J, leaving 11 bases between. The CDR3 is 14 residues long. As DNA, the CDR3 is TGTGCCAGCAGCCTAGGAGGGGACACAGATACGCAGTATTTT. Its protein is CASSLGGDTDTQYF.

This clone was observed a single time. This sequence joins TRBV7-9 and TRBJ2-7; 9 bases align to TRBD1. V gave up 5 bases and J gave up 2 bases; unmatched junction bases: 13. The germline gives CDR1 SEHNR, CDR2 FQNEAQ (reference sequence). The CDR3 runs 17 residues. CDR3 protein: CASSPRALGTGPYEQYF. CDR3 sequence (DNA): TGTGCCAGCAGCCCCCGTGCTCTGGGGACAGGGCCCTACGAGCAGTACTTC.

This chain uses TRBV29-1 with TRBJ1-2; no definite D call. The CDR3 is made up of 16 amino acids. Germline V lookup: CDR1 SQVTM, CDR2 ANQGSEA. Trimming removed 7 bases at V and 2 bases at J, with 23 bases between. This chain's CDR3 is CSARGLGQSLNYGYTF. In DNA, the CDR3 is TGCAGCGCCCGCGGCCTCGGGCAGAGCCTCAACTATGGCTACACCTTC.